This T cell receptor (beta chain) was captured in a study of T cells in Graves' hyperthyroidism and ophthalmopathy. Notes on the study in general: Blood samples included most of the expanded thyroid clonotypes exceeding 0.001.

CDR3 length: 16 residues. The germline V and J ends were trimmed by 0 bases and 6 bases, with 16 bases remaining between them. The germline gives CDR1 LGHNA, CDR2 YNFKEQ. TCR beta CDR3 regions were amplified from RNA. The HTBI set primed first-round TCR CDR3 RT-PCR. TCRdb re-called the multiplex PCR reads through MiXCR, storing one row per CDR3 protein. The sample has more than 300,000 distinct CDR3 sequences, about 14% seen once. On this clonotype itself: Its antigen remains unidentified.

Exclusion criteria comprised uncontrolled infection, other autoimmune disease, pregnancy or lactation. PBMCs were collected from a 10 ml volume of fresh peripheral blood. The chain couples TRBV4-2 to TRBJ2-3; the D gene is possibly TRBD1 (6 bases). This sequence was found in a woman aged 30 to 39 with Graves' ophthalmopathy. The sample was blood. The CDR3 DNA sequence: TGTGCCAGCAGCCAAGATACAGGGACCTTAGGGGATACGCAGTATTTT. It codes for CASSQDTGTLGDTQYF.